This record concerns one T cell receptor (beta chain) sequence. The CDR3 spans 13 residues. CDR1 and CDR2 from the germline V gene are MNHNS and SASEGT. V dropped 1 base and J dropped 5 bases, with 8 bases sitting between them. The data were taken from a study of blood T cell repertoires in COVID-19. In the study overall: COVID-19 samples, acute and convalescent, were from the United States, Italy and Spain. T cells, B-cell-depleted T cells, or PBMCs provided the cDNA or gDNA that served as material.

Method: immunoSEQ multiplex PCR; TCRdb's copy keeps in-frame clones and lacks some. The top ten clones hold 5% to 7% of a sample with some 130,000 clones, 78% of them seen once. Clinical history as reported by participants underpinned cohort assignment. Each recovered donor of Cohort 3 presented with two negative PCRs, clearance, or symptom resolution. The sample comprised PBMCs or T cells enriched from blood (not recorded which). The receptor comes from a woman aged 50 to 60 who had recovered from COVID-19. The genes are TRBV6-1 and TRBJ1-1; no reliable D call. Written as DNA, the CDR3 is TGTGCCAGCAGTGAAGACAAGTCAACTGAAGCTTTCTTT. Protein: CASSEDKSTEAFF.